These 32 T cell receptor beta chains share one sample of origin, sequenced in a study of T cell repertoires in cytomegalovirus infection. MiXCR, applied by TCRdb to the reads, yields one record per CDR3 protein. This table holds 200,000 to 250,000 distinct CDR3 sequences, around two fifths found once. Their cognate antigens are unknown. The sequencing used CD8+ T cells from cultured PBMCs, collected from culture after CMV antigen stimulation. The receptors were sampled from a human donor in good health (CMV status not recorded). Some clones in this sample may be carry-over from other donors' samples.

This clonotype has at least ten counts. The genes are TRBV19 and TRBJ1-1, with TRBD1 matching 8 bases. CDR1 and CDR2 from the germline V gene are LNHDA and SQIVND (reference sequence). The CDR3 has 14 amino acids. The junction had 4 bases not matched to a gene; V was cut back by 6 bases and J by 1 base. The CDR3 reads CASRAGTGNTEAFF. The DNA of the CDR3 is TGTGCCAGTAGGGCCGGGACAGGGAACACTGAAGCTTTCTTT.

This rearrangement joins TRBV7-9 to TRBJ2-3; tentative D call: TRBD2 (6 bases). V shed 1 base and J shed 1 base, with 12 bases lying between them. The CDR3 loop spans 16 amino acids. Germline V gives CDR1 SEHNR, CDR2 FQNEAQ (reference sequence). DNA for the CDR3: TGTGCCAGCAGCTTAGTGGCGGGACGTGGCACAGATACGCAGTATTTT. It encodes CASSLVAGRGTDTQYF.

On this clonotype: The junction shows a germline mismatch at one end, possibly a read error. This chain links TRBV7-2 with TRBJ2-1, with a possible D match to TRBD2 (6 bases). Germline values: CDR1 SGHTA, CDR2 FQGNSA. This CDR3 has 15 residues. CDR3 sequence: CARSSSAPITNETFF. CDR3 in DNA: TGTGCCAGAAGCTCTAGCGCCCCGATCACCAATGAGACGTTCTTC.

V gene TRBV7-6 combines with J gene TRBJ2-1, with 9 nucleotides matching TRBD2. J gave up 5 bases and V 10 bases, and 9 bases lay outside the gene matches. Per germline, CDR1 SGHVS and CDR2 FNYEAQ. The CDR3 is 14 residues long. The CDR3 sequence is CATLGTSYDNEQFF. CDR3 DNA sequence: TGTGCCACCCTCGGGACTAGCTATGACAATGAGCAGTTCTTC.

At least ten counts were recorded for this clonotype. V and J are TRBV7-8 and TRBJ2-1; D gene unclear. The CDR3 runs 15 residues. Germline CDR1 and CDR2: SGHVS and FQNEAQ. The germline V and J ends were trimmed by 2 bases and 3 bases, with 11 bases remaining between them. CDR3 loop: CASSLSFANYNEQFF. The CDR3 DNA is TGTGCCAGCAGCTTAAGTTTCGCCAACTACAATGAGCAGTTCTTC.

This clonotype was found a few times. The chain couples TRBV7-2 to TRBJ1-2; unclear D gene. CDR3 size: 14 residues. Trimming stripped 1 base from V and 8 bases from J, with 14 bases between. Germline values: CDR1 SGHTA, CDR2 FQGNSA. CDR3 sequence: CASSLGGRVSGYTF. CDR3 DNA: TGTGCCAGCAGCTTAGGGGGAAGAGTGAGCGGCTACACCTTC. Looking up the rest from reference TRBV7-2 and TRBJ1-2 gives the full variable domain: GAGVSQSPSNKVTEKGKDVELRCDPISGHTALYWYRQSLGQGLEFLIYFQGNSAPDKSGLPSDRFSAERTGGSVSTLTIQRTQQEDSAVYLCASSLGGRVSGYTFGSGTRLTVV.

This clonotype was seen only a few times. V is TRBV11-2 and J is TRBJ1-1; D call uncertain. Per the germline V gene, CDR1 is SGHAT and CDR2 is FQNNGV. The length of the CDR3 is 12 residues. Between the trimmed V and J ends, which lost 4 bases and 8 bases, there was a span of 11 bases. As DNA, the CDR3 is TGTGCCAGCAGCTCCGCCCAAAACGAAGCTTTCTTT. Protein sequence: CASSSAQNEAFF.

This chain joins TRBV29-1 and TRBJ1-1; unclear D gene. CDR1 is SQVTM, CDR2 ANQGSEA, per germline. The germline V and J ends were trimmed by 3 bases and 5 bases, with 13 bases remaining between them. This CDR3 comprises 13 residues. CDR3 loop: CSVEWGVATEAFF. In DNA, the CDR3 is TGCAGCGTTGAGTGGGGAGTGGCTACTGAAGCTTTCTTT.

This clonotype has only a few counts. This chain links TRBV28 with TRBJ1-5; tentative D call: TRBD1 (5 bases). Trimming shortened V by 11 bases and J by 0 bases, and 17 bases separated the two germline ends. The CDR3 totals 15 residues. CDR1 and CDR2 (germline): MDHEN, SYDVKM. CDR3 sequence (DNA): TGTGCCGGACATGCAGGGACGGGTAGCAATCAGCCCCAGCATTTT. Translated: CAGHAGTGSNQPQHF.

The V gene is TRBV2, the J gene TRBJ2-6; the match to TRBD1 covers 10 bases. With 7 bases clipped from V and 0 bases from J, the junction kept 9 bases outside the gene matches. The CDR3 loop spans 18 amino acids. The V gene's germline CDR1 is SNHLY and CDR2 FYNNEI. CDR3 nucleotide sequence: TGTGCCAGCACTCCTAGGGGACAGGGGACCTCTGGGGCCAACGTCCTGACTTTC. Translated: CASTPRGQGTSGANVLTF.

CDR3 coding DNA: TGCGCCAGCAGGCCAGCGGGGAGACTCCACGTATCTTACGAGCAGTACTTC. Its protein is CASRPAGRLHVSYEQYF. This chain connects TRBV5-1 to TRBJ2-7; 7 nucleotides match TRBD2. CDR3 size: 17 residues. With 5 bases clipped from V and 4 bases from J, the junction kept 18 bases outside the gene matches. From germline, CDR1 is SGHRS and CDR2 YFSETQ.

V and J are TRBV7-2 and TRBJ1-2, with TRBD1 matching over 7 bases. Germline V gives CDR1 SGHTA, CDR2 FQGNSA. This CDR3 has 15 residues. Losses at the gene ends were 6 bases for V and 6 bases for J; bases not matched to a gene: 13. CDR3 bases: TGTGCCAGCAGATTAAGCAGGGGGTTATTGGATGGCTACACCTTC. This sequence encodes CASRLSRGLLDGYTF.

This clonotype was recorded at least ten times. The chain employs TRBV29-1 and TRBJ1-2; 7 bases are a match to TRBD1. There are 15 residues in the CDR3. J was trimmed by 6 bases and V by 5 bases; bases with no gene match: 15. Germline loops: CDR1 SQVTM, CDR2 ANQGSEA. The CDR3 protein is CSVNPRTGELHGYTF. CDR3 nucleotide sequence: TGCAGCGTTAATCCTAGGACAGGAGAACTACATGGCTACACCTTC.

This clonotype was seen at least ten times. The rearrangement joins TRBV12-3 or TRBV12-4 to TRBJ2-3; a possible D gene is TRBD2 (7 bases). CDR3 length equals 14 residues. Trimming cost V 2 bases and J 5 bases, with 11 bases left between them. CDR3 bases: TGTGCCAGCAGTTTATACGGGGGGCAAGATACGCAGTATTTT. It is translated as CASSLYGGQDTQYF.

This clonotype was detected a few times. The CDR3, as DNA: TGTGCCAGCAGGAAAACAAGACCGACACCCTCTAGGCAGTATTTT. Translating gives CASRKTRPTPSRQYF. The J gene is TRBJ2-3, the V gene TRBV7-3; D is unclear. Germline assignment: CDR1 SGHTA and CDR2 FQGTGA. V gave up 6 bases and J gave up 11 bases, with 24 bases separating them. The CDR3 is 15 amino acids.

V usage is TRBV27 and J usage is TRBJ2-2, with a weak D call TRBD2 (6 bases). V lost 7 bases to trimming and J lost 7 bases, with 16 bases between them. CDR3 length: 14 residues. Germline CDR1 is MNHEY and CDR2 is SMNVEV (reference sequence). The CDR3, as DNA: TGTGCCAGCACCCCGGGACTTCATTACGGGGAGCTGTTTTTT. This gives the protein CASTPGLHYGELFF.

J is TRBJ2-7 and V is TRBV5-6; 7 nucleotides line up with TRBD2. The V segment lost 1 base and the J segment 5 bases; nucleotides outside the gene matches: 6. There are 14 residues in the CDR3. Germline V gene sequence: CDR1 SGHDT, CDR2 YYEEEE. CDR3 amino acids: CASSLSLAVHEQYF. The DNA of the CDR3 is TGTGCCAGCAGCTTGAGTCTAGCGGTTCACGAGCAGTACTTC.

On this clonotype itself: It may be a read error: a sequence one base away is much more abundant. This CDR3 is CASSPAGNEQFF. CDR3 DNA sequence: TGTGCCAGCAGCCCCGCCGGCAATGAGCAGTTCTTC. The chain couples TRBV4-2 to TRBJ2-1, with D uncertain. The length of the CDR3 is 12 residues. Germline V gives CDR1 LGHNA, CDR2 YNFKEQ. V gave up 4 bases and J gave up 6 bases, with 7 bases separating them.

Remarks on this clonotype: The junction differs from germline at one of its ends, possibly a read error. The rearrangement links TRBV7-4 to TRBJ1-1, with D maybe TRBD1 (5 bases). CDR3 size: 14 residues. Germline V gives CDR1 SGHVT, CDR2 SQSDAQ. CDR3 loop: CASSEMGPQTEAFF. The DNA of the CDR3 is TGTGCAAGCAGCGAGATGGGGCCACAAACTGAAGCTTTCTTT.

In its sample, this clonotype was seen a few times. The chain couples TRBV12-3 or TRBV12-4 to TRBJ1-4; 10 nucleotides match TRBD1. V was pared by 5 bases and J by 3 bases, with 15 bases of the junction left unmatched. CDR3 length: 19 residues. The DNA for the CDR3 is TGTGCCAGCAGTCCCCTCCCCGGGACAGGGGAAGGGGCTAATGAAAAACTGTTTTTT. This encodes CASSPLPGTGEGANEKLFF.

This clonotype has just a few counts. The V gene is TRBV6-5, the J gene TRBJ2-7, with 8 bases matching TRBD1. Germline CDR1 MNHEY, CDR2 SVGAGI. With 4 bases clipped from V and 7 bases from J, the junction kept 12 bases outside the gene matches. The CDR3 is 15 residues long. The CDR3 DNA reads TGTGCCAGCAGTTTACGGGACAGGCCTCGGGGAGAGCAGTACTTC. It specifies CASSLRDRPRGEQYF.

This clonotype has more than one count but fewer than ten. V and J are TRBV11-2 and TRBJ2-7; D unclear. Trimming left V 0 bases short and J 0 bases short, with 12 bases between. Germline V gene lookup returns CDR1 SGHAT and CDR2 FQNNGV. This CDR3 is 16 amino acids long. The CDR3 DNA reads TGTGCCAGCAGCTTAGAGCCCCCAGGCCGCTCCTACGAGCAGTACTTC. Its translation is CASSLEPPGRSYEQYF.

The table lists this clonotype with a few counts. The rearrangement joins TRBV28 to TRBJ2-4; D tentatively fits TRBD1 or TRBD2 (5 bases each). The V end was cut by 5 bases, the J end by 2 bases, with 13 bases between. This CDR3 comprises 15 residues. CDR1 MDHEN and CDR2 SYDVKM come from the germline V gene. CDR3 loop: CASSPPRGPKNIQYF. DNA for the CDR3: TGTGCCAGCAGTCCGCCGAGGGGCCCCAAAAACATTCAGTACTTC. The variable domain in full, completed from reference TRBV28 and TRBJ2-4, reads DVKVTQSSRYLVKRTGEKVFLECVQDMDHENMFWYRQDPGLGLRLIYFSYDVKMKEKGDIPEGYSVSREKKERFSLILESASTNQTSMYLCASSPPRGPKNIQYFGAGTRLSVL.

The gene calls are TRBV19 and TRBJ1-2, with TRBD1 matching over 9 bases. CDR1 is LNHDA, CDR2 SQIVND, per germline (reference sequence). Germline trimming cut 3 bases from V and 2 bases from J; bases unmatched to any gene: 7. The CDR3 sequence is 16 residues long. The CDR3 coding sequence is TGTGCCAGTAGTATCCGGGACAGGGAGTACAACTATGGCTACACCTTC. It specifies CASSIRDREYNYGYTF.

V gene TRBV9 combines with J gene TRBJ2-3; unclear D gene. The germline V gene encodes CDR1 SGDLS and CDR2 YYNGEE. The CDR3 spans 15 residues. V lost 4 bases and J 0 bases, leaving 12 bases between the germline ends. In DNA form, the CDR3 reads TGTGCCAGCAGCTATAGCCCCTCTAGCACAGATACGCAGTATTTT. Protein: CASSYSPSSTDTQYF.

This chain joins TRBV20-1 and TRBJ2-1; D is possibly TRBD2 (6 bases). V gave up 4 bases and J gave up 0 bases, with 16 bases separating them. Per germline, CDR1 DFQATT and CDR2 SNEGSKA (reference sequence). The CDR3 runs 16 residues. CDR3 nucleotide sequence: TGCAGTGCTACCACGTTCGGGGGTCTCTCCTACAATGAGCAGTTCTTC. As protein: CSATTFGGLSYNEQFF.

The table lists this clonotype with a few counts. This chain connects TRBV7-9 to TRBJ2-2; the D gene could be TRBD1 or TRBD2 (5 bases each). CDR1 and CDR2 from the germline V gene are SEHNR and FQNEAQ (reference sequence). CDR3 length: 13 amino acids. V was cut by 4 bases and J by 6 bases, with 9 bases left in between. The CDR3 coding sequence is TGTGCCAGCAGCTCCAGGGAGTCCGGGGAGCTGTTTTTT. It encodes CASSSRESGELFF.

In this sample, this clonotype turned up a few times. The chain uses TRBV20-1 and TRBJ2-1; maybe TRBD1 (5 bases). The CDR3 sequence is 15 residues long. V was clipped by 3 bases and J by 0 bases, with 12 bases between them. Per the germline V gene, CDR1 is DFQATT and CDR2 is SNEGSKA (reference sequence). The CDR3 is CSARDTQFSYNEQFF. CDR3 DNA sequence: TGCAGTGCTAGGGACACTCAGTTCTCCTACAATGAGCAGTTCTTC.

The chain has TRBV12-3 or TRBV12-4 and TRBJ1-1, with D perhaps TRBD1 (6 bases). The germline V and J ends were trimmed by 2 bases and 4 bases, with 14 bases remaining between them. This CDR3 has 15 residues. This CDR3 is CASSLLSGAGTEAFF. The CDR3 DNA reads TGTGCCAGCAGTTTACTTTCGGGGGCGGGCACTGAAGCTTTCTTT.

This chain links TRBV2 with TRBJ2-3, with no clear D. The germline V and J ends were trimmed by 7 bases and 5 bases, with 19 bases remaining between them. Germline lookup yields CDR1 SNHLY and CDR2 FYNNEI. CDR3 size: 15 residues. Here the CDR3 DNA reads TGTGCCAGCACCCCACTAAGTTATATTGAAGATACGCAGTATTTT. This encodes CASTPLSYIEDTQYF.

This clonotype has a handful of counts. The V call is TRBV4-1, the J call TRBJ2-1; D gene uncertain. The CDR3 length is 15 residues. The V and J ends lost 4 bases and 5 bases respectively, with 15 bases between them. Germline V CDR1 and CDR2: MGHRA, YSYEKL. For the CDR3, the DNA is TGCGCCAGCAGCCCGGCCCAGCAAACGAACAATGAGCAGTTCTTC. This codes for CASSPAQQTNNEQFF.

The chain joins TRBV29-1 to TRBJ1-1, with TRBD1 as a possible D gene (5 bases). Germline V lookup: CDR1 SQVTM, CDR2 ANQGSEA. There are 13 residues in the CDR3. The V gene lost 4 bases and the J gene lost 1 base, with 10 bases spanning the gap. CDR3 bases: TGCAGCGTTGTTAGGGGCAGGAACACTGAAGCTTTCTTT. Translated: CSVVRGRNTEAFF.